One sample yielded the 22 T cell receptor beta chains listed below, sequenced in a study of beta chain features in type 1 diabetes. Reverse transcribing all isolated RNA meant expressed TCRB transcripts were sequenced. Libraries were prepared by immunoSEQ multiplex PCR; TCRdb keeps only in-frame clonotypes and omits some of them. Of roughly 310,000 clones in the sample, about 11% were seen once. Sequencing was done on a sample of naive CD4+ T cells from blood. These receptors were collected from a woman younger than 45 in good health.

V gene TRBV2 combines with J gene TRBJ1-4; 9 positions match TRBD1. V lost 6 bases to trimming and J lost 8 bases; unmatched junction nucleotides: 10. From germline, CDR1 is SNHLY and CDR2 FYNNEI. The CDR3 runs 15 residues. The CDR3: CASRTGTGSSEKLFF. The CDR3 DNA reads as TGTGCCAGCAGAACCGGGACAGGGTCCTCCGAAAAACTGTTTTTT.

The chain carries TRBV18 and TRBJ1-4; 9 nucleotides line up with TRBD1. Germline values: CDR1 KGHSH, CDR2 LQKENI. This CDR3 is 13 amino acids long. After removal of 6 bases from V and 8 bases from J, the junction contained 4 bases not matched to a gene. In nucleotides, the CDR3 is TGTGCCAGCTCGACCGGGACAGGGGAAAAACTGTTTTTT. Amino acids: CASSTGTGEKLFF.

This clone was observed a few times. The V and J genes are TRBV4-3 and TRBJ1-4; D not resolved. Germline assignment: CDR1 LGHNA and CDR2 YSLEER. Deletions cut 0 bases from V and 6 bases from J, with 8 bases between. The CDR3 loop spans 14 amino acids. CDR3 sequence: CASSQDRSHEKLFF. CDR3 in DNA: TGCGCCAGCAGCCAAGACCGTAGTCATGAAAAACTGTTTTTT.

The V gene is TRBV6-4, the J gene TRBJ2-7; 7 nucleotides match TRBD1. Germline CDR1 MRHNA, CDR2 SNTAGT. After removal of 6 bases from V and 1 base from J, the junction contained 6 bases not matched to a gene. This CDR3 has 14 amino acids. The CDR3 here is CASSPQGSSYEQYF. CDR3 coding DNA: TGTGCCAGCAGCCCACAGGGGAGTTCCTACGAGCAGTACTTC.

The chain is built from TRBV15 and TRBJ2-5; D is possibly TRBD2 (6 bases). This CDR3 spans 15 amino acids. Trimming took 2 bases from V and 3 from J, leaving 13 bases between them. Looked up from germline, CDR1 is LNHNV and CDR2 is YYDKDF (reference sequence). CDR3 sequence reads: CATSRLPGREETQYF. The DNA for the CDR3 is TGTGCCACCAGCAGATTGCCCGGGAGAGAAGAGACCCAGTACTTC.

This clone turned up a few times. V is TRBV2 and J is TRBJ2-5; tentatively, D is TRBD2 (5 bases). The CDR3 contains 12 residues. Trimming pared 7 bases from V and 4 bases from J, leaving 10 bases between. In germline, CDR1 is SNHLY, CDR2 FYNNEI. The CDR3, as DNA: TGTGCCAGCACGCGGGTGGCAGAGACCCAGTACTTC. This encodes CASTRVAETQYF.

This clone was found a few times. The chain uses TRBV28 and TRBJ2-7; a weak D match, TRBD2 (6 bases). The CDR3 spans 13 residues. The V and J ends lost 1 base and 4 bases respectively, with 8 bases between them. Germline V lookup: CDR1 MDHEN, CDR2 SYDVKM. In DNA, the CDR3 is TGTGCCAGCAGTTTATTAGCGGCTTACGAGCAGTACTTC. Its translation: CASSLLAAYEQYF. Using reference TRBV28 and TRBJ2-7 for the parts outside the CDR3, the full variable domain is DVKVTQSSRYLVKRTGEKVFLECVQDMDHENMFWYRQDPGLGLRLIYFSYDVKMKEKGDIPEGYSVSREKKERFSLILESASTNQTSMYLCASSLLAAYEQYFGPGTRLTVT.

This clone turned up a few times. A read error may produce the germline difference seen at one junction end. The J gene is TRBJ1-5, the V gene TRBV6-1, with 9 nucleotides matching TRBD1. The length of the CDR3 is 17 residues. CDR1 MNHNS and CDR2 SASEGT come from the germline V gene. This chain's CDR3 is CASTEVTGTGYFQPQHF. For the CDR3, the DNA is TGTGCCAGCACTGAAGTTACCGGGACAGGGTATTTTCAGCCCCAGCATTTT.

This clone has only a few counts. The CDR3 protein is CASRLGQGSSREQYF. Written as DNA, the CDR3 is TGTGCCAGCCGACTCGGACAGGGGTCATCTCGGGAGCAGTACTTC. V usage is TRBV27 and J usage is TRBJ2-7; 9 bases line up with TRBD1. V lost 8 bases to trimming and J lost 7 bases; unmatched junction nucleotides: 15. Per germline, CDR1 MNHEY and CDR2 SMNVEV (reference sequence). The CDR3 has 15 amino acids.

The genes are TRBV28 and TRBJ2-7, with a possible D match to TRBD1 (5 bases). Deletions cut 9 bases from V and 3 bases from J, with 12 bases between. The CDR3 loop spans 12 amino acids. Germline CDR1 is MDHEN and CDR2 is SYDVKM. This chain's CDR3 is CASTDSLYEQYF. DNA for the CDR3: TGTGCCAGTACCGACAGTCTCTACGAGCAGTACTTC.

The J gene is TRBJ2-3, the V gene TRBV7-2, with a possible D match to TRBD1 (6 bases). Trimming removed 4 bases from V and 3 bases from J, with 14 bases in between. CDR3 length equals 15 residues. Germline-derived CDR1 and CDR2 are SGHTA and FQGNSA. DNA of the CDR3: TGTGCCAGCAGCTCACACAGGGTAGTAACAGATACGCAGTATTTT. Translating it yields CASSSHRVVTDTQYF.

V usage is TRBV19 and J usage is TRBJ2-7, with 8 bases aligning to TRBD1. Per germline, CDR1 LNHDA and CDR2 SQIVND (reference sequence). CDR3 length equals 15 residues. J lost 2 bases, V lost 2 bases, and 5 bases had no gene match. CDR3 protein: CASSIFGQGTYEQYF. The DNA for the CDR3 is TGTGCCAGTAGTATATTCGGACAGGGAACCTACGAGCAGTACTTC.

The chain uses TRBV5-4 and TRBJ1-4; D might be TRBD1 (6 bases). The CDR3 has 14 amino acids. V lost 3 bases to trimming and J lost 3 bases, with 9 bases between them. Looked up from germline, CDR1 is SGHNT and CDR2 is YYREEE (reference sequence). CDR3 loop: CASSSRGSNEKLFF. CDR3 in DNA: TGTGCCAGCAGCTCCAGGGGCTCTAATGAAAAACTGTTTTTT.

This clone was counted between two and nine times. The chain is built from TRBV7-9 and TRBJ2-5, with 8 bases aligning to TRBD2. Per germline, CDR1 SEHNR and CDR2 FQNEAQ (reference sequence). Unmatched junction bases numbered 7, after V lost 5 bases and J lost 5 bases. The CDR3 covers 14 residues. CDR3 DNA: TGTGCCAGCAGCACCAGCGGGAGTGTTGAGACCCAGTACTTC. This sequence encodes CASSTSGSVETQYF.

This chain joins TRBV6-5 and TRBJ2-1; 11 bases align to TRBD2. The trim removed 4 bases at V and 3 bases at J, leaving 5 bases unmatched. Germline V gene lookup returns CDR1 MNHEY and CDR2 SVGAGI. The CDR3 length is 16 residues. In DNA, the CDR3 is TGTGCCAGCAGTTTACATGGGACTAGCGGCTACAATGAGCAGTTCTTC. This translates into CASSLHGTSGYNEQFF.

The V call is TRBV18, the J call TRBJ1-1, with 8 bases identical to TRBD1. CDR1 is KGHSH and CDR2 is LQKENI in the germline V gene. The CDR3 has 17 amino acids. The J segment lost 0 bases and the V segment lost 1 base, leaving 7 bases of the junction unmatched. The CDR3 nucleotides read TGTGCCAGCTCACCACAGGGACAGGCTACTATGAACACTGAAGCTTTCTTT. Encoded protein: CASSPQGQATMNTEAFF.

The chain recombines TRBV19 with TRBJ2-5; D is possibly TRBD1 (5 bases). CDR1 LNHDA and CDR2 SQIVND come from the germline V gene (reference sequence). This CDR3 is 13 amino acids long. V was pared by 10 bases and J by 2 bases, with 14 bases between. Here the CDR3 reads CATKGGAQETQYF. CDR3 DNA sequence: TGTGCCACTAAGGGTGGGGCTCAAGAGACCCAGTACTTC.

This clone has more than one count but fewer than ten. This chain joins TRBV14 and TRBJ1-1, with D possibly being TRBD1 (6 bases). There are 14 residues in the CDR3. The germline CDR1 and CDR2 sequences are SGHDN and FVKESK. V was shortened by 4 bases and J by 1 base, with 10 bases between the two germline ends. The CDR3 DNA is TGTGCCAGCAGCCCCAGGGGTTGGAACACTGAAGCTTTCTTT. Its translation: CASSPRGWNTEAFF.

The rearrangement links TRBV15 to TRBJ2-2; D call uncertain. Germline V CDR1 and CDR2: LNHNV, YYDKDF (reference sequence). The CDR3 is 17 amino acids. The ends were cut back, 5 bases at V and 0 bases at J, with 16 bases in the middle. CDR3 residues: CATSYPRRLTNTGELFF. The CDR3 nucleotides are TGTGCCACCAGCTATCCCCGAAGACTGACGAACACCGGGGAGCTGTTTTTT.

This sequence joins TRBV6-5 and TRBJ2-1; a possible D gene is TRBD2 (6 bases). Germline CDR1 and CDR2: MNHEY and SVGAGI. Trimming pared 6 bases from V and 7 bases from J, leaving 16 bases between. This CDR3 is 14 amino acids long. CDR3 region: CASRRDFGGNEQFF. CDR3 sequence (DNA): TGTGCCAGCAGGAGGGACTTCGGTGGGAATGAGCAGTTCTTC.

This clone has only a few counts. The chain links TRBV20-1 to TRBJ2-7; no clear D gene. The germline V gene has CDR1 DFQATT and CDR2 SNEGSKA (reference sequence). V lost 6 bases to trimming and J lost 4 bases, with 7 bases between them. The CDR3 contains 10 residues. CDR3 loop: CSALEYEQYF. CDR3 nucleotides: TGCAGTGCCCTTGAGTACGAGCAGTACTTC.

The chain is built from TRBV7-2 and TRBJ2-7; a possible D gene is TRBD1 (5 bases). This CDR3 has 12 amino acids. Between the trimmed V and J ends, which lost 5 bases and 4 bases, there was a span of 9 bases. Germline values: CDR1 SGHTA, CDR2 FQGNSA. The CDR3 reads CASSQQAYEQYF. CDR3 in DNA: TGTGCCAGCAGCCAACAGGCGTACGAGCAGTACTTC. The variable domain in full, with the rest retrieved from reference TRBV7-2 and TRBJ2-7, is GAGVSQSPSNKVTEKGKDVELRCDPISGHTALYWYRQSLGQGLEFLIYFQGNSAPDKSGLPSDRFSAERTGGSVSTLTIQRTQQEDSAVYLCASSQQAYEQYFGPGTRLTVT.